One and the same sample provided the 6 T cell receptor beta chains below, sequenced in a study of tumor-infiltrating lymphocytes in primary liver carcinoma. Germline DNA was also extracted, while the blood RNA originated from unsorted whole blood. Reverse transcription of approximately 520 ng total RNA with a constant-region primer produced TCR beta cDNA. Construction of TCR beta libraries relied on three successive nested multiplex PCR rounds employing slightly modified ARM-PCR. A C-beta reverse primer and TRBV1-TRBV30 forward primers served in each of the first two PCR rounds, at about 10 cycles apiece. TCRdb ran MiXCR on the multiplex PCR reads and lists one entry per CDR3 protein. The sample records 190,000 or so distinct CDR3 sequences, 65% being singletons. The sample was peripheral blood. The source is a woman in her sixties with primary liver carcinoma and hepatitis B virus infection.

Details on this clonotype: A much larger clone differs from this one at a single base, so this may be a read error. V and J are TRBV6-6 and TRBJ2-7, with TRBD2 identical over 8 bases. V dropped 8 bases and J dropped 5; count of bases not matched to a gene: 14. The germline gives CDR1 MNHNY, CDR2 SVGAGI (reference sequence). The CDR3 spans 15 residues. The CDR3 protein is CASEALQGLVDEQYF. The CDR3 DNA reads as TGTGCCAGCGAAGCCTTACAGGGACTAGTCGACGAGCAGTACTTC.

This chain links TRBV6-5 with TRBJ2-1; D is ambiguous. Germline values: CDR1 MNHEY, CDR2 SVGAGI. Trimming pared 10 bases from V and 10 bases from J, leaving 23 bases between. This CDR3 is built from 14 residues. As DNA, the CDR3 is TGTGCCACCCATCAGACGATTACATCCTACGAGCAGTTCTTC. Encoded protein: CATHQTITSYEQFF.

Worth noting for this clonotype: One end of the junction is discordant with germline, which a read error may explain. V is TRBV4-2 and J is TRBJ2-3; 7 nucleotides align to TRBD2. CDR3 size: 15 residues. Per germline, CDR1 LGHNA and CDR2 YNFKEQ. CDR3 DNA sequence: TGTGCCAGCAGCCAAGAGAATCTAGCGGAAGATACCCAGTATTTT. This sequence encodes CASSQENLAEDTQYF.

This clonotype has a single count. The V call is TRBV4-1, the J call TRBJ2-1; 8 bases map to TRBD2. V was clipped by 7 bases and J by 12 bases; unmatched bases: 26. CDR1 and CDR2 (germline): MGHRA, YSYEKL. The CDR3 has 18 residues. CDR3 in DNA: TGCGCCAGCAACCCTACGACCGGGACTAGTGGTGGAAGCTGGGCGCAGTTCTTC. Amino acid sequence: CASNPTTGTSGGSWAQFF.

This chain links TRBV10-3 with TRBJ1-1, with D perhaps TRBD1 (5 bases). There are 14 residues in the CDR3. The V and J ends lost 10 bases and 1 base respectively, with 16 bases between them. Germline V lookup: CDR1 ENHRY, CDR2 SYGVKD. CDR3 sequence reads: CATGTASKNTEAFF. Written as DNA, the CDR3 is TGTGCCACCGGGACTGCCTCCAAGAACACTGAAGCTTTCTTT.

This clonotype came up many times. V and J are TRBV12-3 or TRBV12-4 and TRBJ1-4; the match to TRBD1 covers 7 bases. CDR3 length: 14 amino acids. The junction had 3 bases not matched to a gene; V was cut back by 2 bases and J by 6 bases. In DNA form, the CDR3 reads TGTGCCAGCAGTTTACGACAGGGTGATGAAAAACTGTTTTTT. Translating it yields CASSLRQGDEKLFF.